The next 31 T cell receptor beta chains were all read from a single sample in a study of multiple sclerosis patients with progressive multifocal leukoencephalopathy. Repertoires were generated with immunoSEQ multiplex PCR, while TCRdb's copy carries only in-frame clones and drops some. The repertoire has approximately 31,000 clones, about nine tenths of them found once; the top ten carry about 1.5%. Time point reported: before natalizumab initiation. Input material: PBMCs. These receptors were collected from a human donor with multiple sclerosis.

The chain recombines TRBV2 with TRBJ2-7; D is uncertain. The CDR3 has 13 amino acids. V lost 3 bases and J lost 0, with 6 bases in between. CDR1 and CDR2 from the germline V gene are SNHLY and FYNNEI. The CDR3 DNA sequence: TGTGCCAGCAGTGACGTGGACTCCTACGAGCAGTACTTC. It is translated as CASSDVDSYEQYF.

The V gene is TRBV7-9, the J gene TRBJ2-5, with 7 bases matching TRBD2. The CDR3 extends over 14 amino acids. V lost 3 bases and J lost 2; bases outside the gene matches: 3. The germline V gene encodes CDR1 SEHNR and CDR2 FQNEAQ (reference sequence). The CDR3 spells CASSLRETQETQYF. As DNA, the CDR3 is TGTGCCAGCAGCTTGCGGGAGACACAAGAGACCCAGTACTTC.

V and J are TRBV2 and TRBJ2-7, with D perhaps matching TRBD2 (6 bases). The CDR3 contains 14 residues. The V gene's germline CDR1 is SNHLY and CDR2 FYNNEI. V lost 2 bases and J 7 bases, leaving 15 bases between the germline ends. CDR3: CASSELASHWEQYF. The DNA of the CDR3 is TGTGCCAGCAGTGAACTAGCGTCCCACTGGGAGCAGTACTTC.

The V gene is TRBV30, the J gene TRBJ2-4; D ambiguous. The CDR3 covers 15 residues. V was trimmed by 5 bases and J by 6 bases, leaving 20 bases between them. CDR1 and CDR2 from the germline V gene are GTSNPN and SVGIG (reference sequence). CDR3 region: CAWGSWAGPLNIQYF. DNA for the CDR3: TGTGCCTGGGGAAGTTGGGCAGGTCCCTTAAACATTCAGTACTTC.

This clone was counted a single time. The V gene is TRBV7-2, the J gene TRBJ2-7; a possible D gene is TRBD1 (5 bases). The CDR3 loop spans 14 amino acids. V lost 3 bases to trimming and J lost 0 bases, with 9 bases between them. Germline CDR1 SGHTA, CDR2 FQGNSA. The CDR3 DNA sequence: TGTGCCAGCAGCTTTTCAGGGCCCTCCTACGAGCAGTACTTC. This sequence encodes CASSFSGPSYEQYF.

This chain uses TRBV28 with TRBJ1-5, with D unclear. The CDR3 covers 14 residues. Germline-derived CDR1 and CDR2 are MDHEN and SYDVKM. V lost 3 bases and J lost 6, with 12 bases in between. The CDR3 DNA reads TGTGCCAGCAGTTTTACACCAGGCGGTCAGCCCCAGCATTTT. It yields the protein CASSFTPGGQPQHF.

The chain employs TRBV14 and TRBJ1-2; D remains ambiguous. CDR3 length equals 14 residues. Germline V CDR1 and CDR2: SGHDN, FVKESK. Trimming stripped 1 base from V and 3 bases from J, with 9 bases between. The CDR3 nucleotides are TGTGCCAGCAGCCAAGGAGGACCGTACTATGGCTACACCTTC. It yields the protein CASSQGGPYYGYTF.

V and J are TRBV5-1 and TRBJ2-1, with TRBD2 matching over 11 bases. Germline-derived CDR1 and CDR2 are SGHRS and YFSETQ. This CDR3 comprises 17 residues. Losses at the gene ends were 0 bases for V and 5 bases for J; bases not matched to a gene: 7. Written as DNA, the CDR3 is TGCGCCAGCAGCTTGGCGGCTAGCGGGAGGAGGAACAATGAGCAGTTCTTC. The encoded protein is CASSLAASGRRNNEQFF.

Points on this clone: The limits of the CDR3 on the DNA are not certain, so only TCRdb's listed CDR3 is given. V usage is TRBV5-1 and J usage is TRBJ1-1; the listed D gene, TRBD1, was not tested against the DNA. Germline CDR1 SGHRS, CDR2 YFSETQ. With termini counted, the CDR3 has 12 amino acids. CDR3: CASSWVGTGTFF.

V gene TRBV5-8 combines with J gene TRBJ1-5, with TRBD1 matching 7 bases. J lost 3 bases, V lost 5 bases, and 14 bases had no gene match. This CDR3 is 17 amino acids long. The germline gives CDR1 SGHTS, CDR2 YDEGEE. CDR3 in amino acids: CASSPGGQNWNNQPQHF. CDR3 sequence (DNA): TGTGCCAGCAGTCCCGGGGGACAGAACTGGAACAATCAGCCCCAGCATTTT.

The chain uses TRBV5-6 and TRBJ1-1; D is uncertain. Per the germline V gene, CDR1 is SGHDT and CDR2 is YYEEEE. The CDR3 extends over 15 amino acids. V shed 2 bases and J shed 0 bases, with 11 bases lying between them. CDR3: CASSFGPAMNTEAFF. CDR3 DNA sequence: TGTGCCAGCAGCTTCGGACCGGCCATGAACACTGAAGCTTTCTTT.

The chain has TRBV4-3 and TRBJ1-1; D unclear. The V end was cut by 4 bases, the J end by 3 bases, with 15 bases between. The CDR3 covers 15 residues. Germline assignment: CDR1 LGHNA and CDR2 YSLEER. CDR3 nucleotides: TGCGCCAGCAGCCGCCTGGTCGGGAGGGACACTGAAGCTTTCTTT. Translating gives CASSRLVGRDTEAFF.

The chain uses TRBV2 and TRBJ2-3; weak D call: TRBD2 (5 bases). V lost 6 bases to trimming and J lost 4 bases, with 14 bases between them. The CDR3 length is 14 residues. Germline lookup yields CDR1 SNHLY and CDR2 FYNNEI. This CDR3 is CASREESKADTQYF. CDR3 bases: TGTGCCAGCAGGGAGGAGTCGAAGGCAGATACGCAGTATTTT.

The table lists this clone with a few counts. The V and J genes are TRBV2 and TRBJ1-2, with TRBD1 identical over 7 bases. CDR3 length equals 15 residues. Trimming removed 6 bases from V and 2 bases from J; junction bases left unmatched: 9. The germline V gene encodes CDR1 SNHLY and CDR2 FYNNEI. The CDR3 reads CASSLGTETNYGYTF. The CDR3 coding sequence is TGTGCCAGCAGCCTCGGGACAGAGACAAACTATGGCTACACCTTC.

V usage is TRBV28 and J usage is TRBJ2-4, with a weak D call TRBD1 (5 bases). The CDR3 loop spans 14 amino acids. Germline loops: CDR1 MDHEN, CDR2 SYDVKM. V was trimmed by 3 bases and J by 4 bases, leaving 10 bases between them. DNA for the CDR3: TGTGCCAGCAGTTTCAGGGTGGGGAAAAACATTCAGTACTTC. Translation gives CASSFRVGKNIQYF.

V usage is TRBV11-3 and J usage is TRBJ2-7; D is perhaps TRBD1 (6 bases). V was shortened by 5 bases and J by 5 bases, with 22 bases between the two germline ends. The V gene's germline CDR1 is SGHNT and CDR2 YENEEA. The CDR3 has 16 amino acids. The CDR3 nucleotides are TGTGCCAGCAGCCCGGGAACAGGGAGAGCTACCCACGAGCAGTACTTC. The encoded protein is CASSPGTGRATHEQYF.

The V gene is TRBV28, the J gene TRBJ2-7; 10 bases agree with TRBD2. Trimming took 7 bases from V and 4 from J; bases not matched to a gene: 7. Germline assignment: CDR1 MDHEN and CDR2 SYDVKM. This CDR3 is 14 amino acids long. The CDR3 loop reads CASTLAGAGYEQYF. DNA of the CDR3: TGTGCCAGCACCCTAGCGGGAGCGGGATACGAGCAGTACTTC.

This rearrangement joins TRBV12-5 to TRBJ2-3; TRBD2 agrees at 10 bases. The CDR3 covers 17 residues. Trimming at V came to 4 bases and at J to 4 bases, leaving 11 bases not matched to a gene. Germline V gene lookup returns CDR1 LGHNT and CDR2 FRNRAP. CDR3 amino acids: CASGSSKAGGLADTQYF. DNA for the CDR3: TGTGCTAGTGGTTCTTCAAAAGCGGGAGGGCTGGCAGATACGCAGTATTTT.

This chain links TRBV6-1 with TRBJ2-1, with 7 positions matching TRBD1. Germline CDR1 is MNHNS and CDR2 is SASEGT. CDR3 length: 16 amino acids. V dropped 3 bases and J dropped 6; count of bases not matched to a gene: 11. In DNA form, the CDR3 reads TGTGCCAGCAGTGACTTCCCGGGACAGAAGCGCAATGAGCAGTTCTTC. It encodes CASSDFPGQKRNEQFF.

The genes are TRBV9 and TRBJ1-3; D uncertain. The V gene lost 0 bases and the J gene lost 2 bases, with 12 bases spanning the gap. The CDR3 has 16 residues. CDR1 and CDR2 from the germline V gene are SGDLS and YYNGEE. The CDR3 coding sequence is TGTGCCAGCAGCGTAGAGGTCCGGGGAACTGGAAACACCATATATTTT. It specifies CASSVEVRGTGNTIYF.

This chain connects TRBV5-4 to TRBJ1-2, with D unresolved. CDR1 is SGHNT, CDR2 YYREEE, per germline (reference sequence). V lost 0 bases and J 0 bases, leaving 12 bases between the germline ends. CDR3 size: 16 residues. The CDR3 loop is CASSLESRAANYGYTF. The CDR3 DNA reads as TGTGCCAGCAGCTTGGAGTCGCGGGCAGCTAACTATGGCTACACCTTC.

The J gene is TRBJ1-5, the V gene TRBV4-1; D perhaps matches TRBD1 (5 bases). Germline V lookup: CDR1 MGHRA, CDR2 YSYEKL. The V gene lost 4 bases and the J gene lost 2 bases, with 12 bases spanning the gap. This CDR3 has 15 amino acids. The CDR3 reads CASSPRDLGNQPQHF. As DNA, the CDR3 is TGCGCCAGCAGCCCCCGGGACCTGGGCAATCAGCCCCAGCATTTT.

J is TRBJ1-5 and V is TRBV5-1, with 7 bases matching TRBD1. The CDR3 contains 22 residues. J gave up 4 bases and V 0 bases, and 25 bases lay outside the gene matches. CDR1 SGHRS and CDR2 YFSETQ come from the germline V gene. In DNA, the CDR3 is TGCGCCAGCAGCTTGGTTGGCCTCAGATTAAGACAGGGAGGCAGGGAGAATCAGCCCCAGCATTTT. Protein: CASSLVGLRLRQGGRENQPQHF.

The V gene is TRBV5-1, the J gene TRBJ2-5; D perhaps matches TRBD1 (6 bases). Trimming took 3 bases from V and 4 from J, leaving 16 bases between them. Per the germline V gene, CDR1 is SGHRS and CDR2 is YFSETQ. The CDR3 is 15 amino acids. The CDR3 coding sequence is TGCGCCAGCAGCTCCCGACAGGTGGTTCCAGAGACCCAGTACTTC. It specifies CASSSRQVVPETQYF.

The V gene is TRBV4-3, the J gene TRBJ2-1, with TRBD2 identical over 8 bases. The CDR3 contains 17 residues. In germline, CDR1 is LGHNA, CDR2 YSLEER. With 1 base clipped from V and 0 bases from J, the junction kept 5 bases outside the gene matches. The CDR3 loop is CASSQGASGSSYNEQFF. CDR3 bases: TGCGCCAGCAGCCAAGGGGCCAGCGGGAGCTCCTACAATGAGCAGTTCTTC.

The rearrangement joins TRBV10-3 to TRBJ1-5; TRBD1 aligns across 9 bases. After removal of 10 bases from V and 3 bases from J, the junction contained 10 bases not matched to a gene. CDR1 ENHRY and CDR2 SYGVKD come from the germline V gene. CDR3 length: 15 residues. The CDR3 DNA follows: TGTGCCACTCTTAAGGGGACAGGGAACAATCAGCCCCAGCATTTT. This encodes CATLKGTGNNQPQHF.

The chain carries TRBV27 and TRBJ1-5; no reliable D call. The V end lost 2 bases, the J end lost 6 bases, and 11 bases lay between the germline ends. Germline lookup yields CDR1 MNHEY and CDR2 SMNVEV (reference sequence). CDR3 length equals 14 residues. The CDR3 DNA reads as TGTGCCAGCAGTTTAAGTAGGGCTAGTCAGCCCCAGCATTTT. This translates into CASSLSRASQPQHF.

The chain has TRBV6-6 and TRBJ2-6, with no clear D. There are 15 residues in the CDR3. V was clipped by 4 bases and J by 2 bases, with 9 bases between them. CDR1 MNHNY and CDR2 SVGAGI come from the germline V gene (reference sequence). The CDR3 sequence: CASSSSETGANVLTF. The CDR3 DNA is TGTGCCAGCAGTTCCTCGGAAACTGGGGCCAACGTCCTGACTTTC.

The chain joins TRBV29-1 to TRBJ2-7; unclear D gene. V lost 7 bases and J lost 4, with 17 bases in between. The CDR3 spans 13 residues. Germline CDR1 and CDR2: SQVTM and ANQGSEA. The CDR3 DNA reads TGCAGCGCCTCTGAACGGCAGTCTTACGAGCAGTACTTC. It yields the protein CSASERQSYEQYF.

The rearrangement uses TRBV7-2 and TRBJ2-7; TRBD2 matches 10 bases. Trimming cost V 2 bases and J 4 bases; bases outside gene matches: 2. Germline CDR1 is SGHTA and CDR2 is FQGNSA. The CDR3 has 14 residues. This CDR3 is CASSLIAGGYEQYF. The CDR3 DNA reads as TGTGCCAGCAGCTTAATAGCGGGAGGTTACGAGCAGTACTTC.

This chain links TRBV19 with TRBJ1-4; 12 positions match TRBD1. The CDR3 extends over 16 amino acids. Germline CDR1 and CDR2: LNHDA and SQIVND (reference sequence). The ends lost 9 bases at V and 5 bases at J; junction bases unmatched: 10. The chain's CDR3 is CASRDRGRLLNEKLFF. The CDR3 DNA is TGTGCCAGCCGGGACAGGGGGCGCCTACTGAATGAAAAACTGTTTTTT.